A selection of T cell receptor beta chains follows, all from one sample in a study of T cells after yellow fever vaccination. TCRdb analysed the 5' RACE reads with MiXCR anew, one entry per CDR3 protein. This sample has around 500,000 distinct CDR3 sequences; around a fifth occur once, and the top ten carry approximately 16%. The sequencing used PBMCs, collected approximately 22 days after the first yellow fever vaccination. Receptors originate from a man between 18 and 35 years old who received the YFV17D yellow fever vaccine. Each CDR3 is given with its conserved first and last residue. Each record gives: clone size, V gene, D gene, J gene, CDR3 protein, CDR3 DNA. A D gene is named only where the DNA matches it firmly. Clone size is not always given. Where it is, it says once, few, many or a class for expanded clones.

clone size: -
V gene: TRBV7-2
D gene: -
J gene: TRBJ1-6
CDR3 protein: CASSLMATGHSPLHF
CDR3 DNA: TGTGCCAGCAGCTTGATGGCCACGGGTCATTCACCCCTCCACTTT

clone size: few
V gene: TRBV6-5
D gene: -
J gene: TRBJ1-1
CDR3 protein: CASSYVGVLNTEAFF
CDR3 DNA: TGTGCCAGCAGTTACGTAGGCGTCCTTAACACTGAAGCTTTCTTT

clone size: many
V gene: TRBV5-5
D gene: TRBD2
J gene: TRBJ2-7
CDR3 protein: CASSLTRTSGVYEQYF
CDR3 DNA: TGTGCCAGCAGCCTGACCCGGACTAGCGGGGTCTACGAGCAGTACTTC

clone size: -
V gene: TRBV12-3/TRBV12-4
D gene: -
J gene: TRBJ1-2
CDR3 protein: CASSTDIIYGYTF
CDR3 DNA: TGTGCCAGCAGCACGGACATTATTTATGGCTACACCTTC

clone size: -
V gene: TRBV20-1
D gene: -
J gene: TRBJ2-7
CDR3 protein: CSARDGGGIATYEQYF
CDR3 DNA: TGCAGTGCTAGAGATGGGGGGGGCATAGCTACCTACGAGCAGTACTTC

clone size: few
V gene: TRBV10-3
D gene: TRBD2
J gene: TRBJ2-1
CDR3 protein: CAITGGLAGHNEQFF
CDR3 DNA: TGTGCCATCACCGGGGGACTAGCGGGGCACAATGAGCAGTTCTTC

clone size: many
V gene: TRBV20-1
D gene: TRBD1
J gene: TRBJ1-5
CDR3 protein: CSALQGNQPQHF
CDR3 DNA: TGCAGTGCTCTACAGGGGAATCAGCCCCAGCATTTT

clone size: few
V gene: TRBV10-3
D gene: -
J gene: TRBJ2-5
CDR3 protein: CAISVAALETQYF
CDR3 DNA: TGTGCCATCAGTGTCGCGGCACTGGAGACCCAGTACTTC

clone size: few
V gene: TRBV10-2
D gene: TRBD1
J gene: TRBJ1-5
CDR3 protein: CASRTGGSGNQPQHF
CDR3 DNA: TGCGCCAGCAGGACAGGGGGGTCGGGCAATCAGCCCCAGCATTTT

clone size: few
V gene: TRBV5-1
D gene: -
J gene: TRBJ1-1
CDR3 protein: CASSRYRANTEAFF
CDR3 DNA: TGCGCCAGCAGCCGGTACAGGGCTAACACTGAAGCTTTCTTT

clone size: -
V gene: TRBV5-4
D gene: -
J gene: TRBJ2-7
CDR3 protein: CASRPLGSYEQYF
CDR3 DNA: TGTGCCAGCAGGCCACTGGGCAGCTACGAGCAGTACTTC

clone size: -
V gene: TRBV20-1
D gene: -
J gene: TRBJ1-4
CDR3 protein: CSASAARDWNEKLFF
CDR3 DNA: TGCAGTGCTAGCGCTGCGCGGGACTGGAATGAAAAACTGTTTTTT

clone size: -
V gene: TRBV10-2
D gene: TRBD2
J gene: TRBJ2-3
CDR3 protein: CASETGSGLAPYF
CDR3 DNA: TGCGCCAGCGAAACCGGATCGGGACTAGCGCCGTATTTT

clone size: few
V gene: TRBV10-3
D gene: -
J gene: TRBJ1-1
CDR3 protein: CAISERGWGTEAFF
CDR3 DNA: TGTGCCATCAGTGAAAGGGGTTGGGGCACTGAAGCTTTCTTT

clone size: few
V gene: TRBV2
D gene: TRBD1
J gene: TRBJ2-1
CDR3 protein: CASSPGQGATEQFF
CDR3 DNA: TGTGCCAGCAGCCCGGGACAGGGGGCCACTGAGCAGTTCTTC

clone size: -
V gene: TRBV19
D gene: TRBD1
J gene: TRBJ2-5
CDR3 protein: CASSDPLTGGRETQYF
CDR3 DNA: TGTGCCAGTAGCGACCCCCTGACAGGGGGCAGGGAGACCCAGTACTTC

clone size: few
V gene: TRBV27
D gene: -
J gene: TRBJ1-1
CDR3 protein: CASSFWGQNTEAFF
CDR3 DNA: TGTGCCAGCAGTTTTTGGGGGCAAAACACTGAAGCTTTCTTT

clone size: -
V gene: TRBV12-3/TRBV12-4
D gene: -
J gene: TRBJ2-5
CDR3 protein: CASSLDYRETQYF
CDR3 DNA: TGTGCCAGCAGTTTAGACTATCGGGAGACCCAGTACTTC

clone size: -
V gene: TRBV4-3
D gene: -
J gene: TRBJ1-1
CDR3 protein: CASSQGGAKDTEAFF
CDR3 DNA: TGCGCCAGCAGCCAAGGGGGCGCGAAGGACACTGAAGCTTTCTTT

clone size: once
V gene: TRBV6-1
D gene: -
J gene: TRBJ1-5
CDR3 protein: CASSPRTPTLHQPQHF
CDR3 DNA: TGTGCCAGCAGCCCCCGGACACCAACCTTGCATCAGCCCCAGCATTTT

clone size: few
V gene: TRBV12-3/TRBV12-4
D gene: -
J gene: TRBJ2-4
CDR3 protein: CASSGQSKNIQYF
CDR3 DNA: TGTGCCAGCAGTGGACAGTCAAAAAACATTCAGTACTTC

clone size: few
V gene: TRBV24-1
D gene: -
J gene: TRBJ2-3
CDR3 protein: CATSDLRQAWNTQYF
CDR3 DNA: TGTGCCACCAGTGATTTGCGGCAGGCCTGGAATACGCAGTATTTT

clone size: few
V gene: TRBV7-9
D gene: TRBD1
J gene: TRBJ2-7
CDR3 protein: CASSPTLGRGHHYEQYF
CDR3 DNA: TGTGCCAGCAGCCCCACTTTGGGCAGGGGGCATCACTACGAGCAGTACTTC

clone size: few
V gene: TRBV5-1
D gene: -
J gene: TRBJ1-1
CDR3 protein: CASSFTLQGGYTEAFF
CDR3 DNA: TGCGCCAGCAGCTTTACTCTCCAGGGCGGTTACACTGAAGCTTTCTTT

clone size: many
V gene: TRBV7-2
D gene: -
J gene: TRBJ2-7
CDR3 protein: CASSLNPGDYEQYF
CDR3 DNA: TGTGCCAGCAGCTTAAACCCAGGAGACTACGAGCAGTACTTC

clone size: once
V gene: TRBV4-1
D gene: TRBD2
J gene: TRBJ2-5
CDR3 protein: CASSQASGGATETQYF
CDR3 DNA: TGCGCCAGCAGCCAAGCTAGCGGGGGGGCCACTGAGACCCAGTACTTC

clone size: many
V gene: TRBV7-2
D gene: -
J gene: TRBJ1-1
CDR3 protein: CASSSGPNTEAFF
CDR3 DNA: TGTGCCAGCAGTTCGGGACCGAACACTGAAGCTTTCTTT

clone size: -
V gene: TRBV5-1
D gene: -
J gene: TRBJ2-1
CDR3 protein: CASSLGLTSSYNEQFF
CDR3 DNA: TGCGCCAGCAGCTTAGGACTCACCAGCTCCTACAATGAGCAGTTCTTC

clone size: -
V gene: TRBV9
D gene: -
J gene: TRBJ2-3
CDR3 protein: CASSVYPDTQYF
CDR3 DNA: TGTGCCAGCAGCGTATATCCAGATACGCAGTATTTT

clone size: few
V gene: TRBV5-1
D gene: -
J gene: TRBJ2-7
CDR3 protein: CASSLGQSEQYF
CDR3 DNA: TGCGCCAGCAGCTTAGGGCAGAGCGAGCAGTACTTC

clone size: -
V gene: TRBV28
D gene: -
J gene: TRBJ1-3
CDR3 protein: CASSSGARAGNTIYF
CDR3 DNA: TGTGCCAGCAGTTCGGGAGCCAGGGCTGGAAACACCATATATTTT

clone size: few
V gene: TRBV20-1
D gene: TRBD1
J gene: TRBJ2-4
CDR3 protein: CSVGGAVIQYF
CDR3 DNA: TGCAGCGTAGGGGGCGCAGTCATTCAGTACTTC

clone size: few
V gene: TRBV5-1
D gene: TRBD1
J gene: TRBJ2-7
CDR3 protein: CASSVTGTGFSYEQYF
CDR3 DNA: TGCGCCAGCAGCGTAACCGGGACAGGGTTTTCATACGAGCAGTACTTC